Each of the 30 T cell receptor beta chains below was sequenced from the same sample in a study of T cell changes during pregnancy in multiple sclerosis. Only in-frame clones appear in the TCRdb table, and some are missing; sequencing was by immunoSEQ multiplex PCR. The table has about 67,000 clones, roughly 90% seen once. The sample in question was peripheral blood, obtained in the first trimester of pregnancy. Receptors originate from a female donor in good health, enrolled as a control in a pregnancy study.

The rearrangement links TRBV19 to TRBJ2-1, with 14 bases fitting TRBD2. Trimming cost V 3 bases and J 7 bases; bases outside gene matches: 8. Germline V gene data show CDR1 as LNHDA and CDR2 as SQIVND (reference sequence). CDR3 size: 17 residues. CDR3 sequence: CASSIVPGLAGENEQFF. The CDR3 DNA follows: TGTGCCAGTAGTATCGTCCCGGGACTAGCGGGGGAAAATGAGCAGTTCTTC.

The J gene is TRBJ2-7, the V gene TRBV7-9; a weak D match, TRBD2 (5 bases). Trimming removed 4 bases at V and 4 bases at J, with 20 bases between. Germline CDR1 and CDR2: SEHNR and FQNEAQ (reference sequence). The CDR3 covers 16 residues. The CDR3 DNA is TGTGCCAGCAGCTCAGAGGGAAGCGGCTATGATTACGAGCAGTACTTC. Translation: CASSSEGSGYDYEQYF. Together with reference TRBV7-9 and TRBJ2-7, the CDR3 gives the full variable domain: DTGVSQNPRHKITKRGQNVTFRCDPISEHNRLYWYRQTLGQGPEFLTYFQNEAQLEKSRLLSDRFSAERPKGSFSTLEIQRTEQGDSAMYLCASSSEGSGYDYEQYFGPGTRLTVT.

The J gene is TRBJ2-5, the V gene TRBV28, with D tentatively TRBD1 (5 bases). The CDR3 runs 14 residues. Germline V gene lookup returns CDR1 MDHEN and CDR2 SYDVKM. The ends were cut back, 3 bases at V and 1 base at J, with 9 bases in the middle. The DNA for the CDR3 is TGTGCCAGCAGTTTCGCTGACAGCCAAGAGACCCAGTACTTC. Translating gives CASSFADSQETQYF.

The chain combines TRBV4-1 with TRBJ2-7; D call uncertain. Trimming took 4 bases from V and 0 from J, leaving 7 bases between them. This CDR3 is 13 amino acids long. In germline, CDR1 is MGHRA, CDR2 YSYEKL. Here the CDR3 reads CASSPVSSYEQYF. CDR3 bases: TGCGCCAGCAGCCCTGTGAGCTCCTACGAGCAGTACTTC.

The chain uses TRBV2 and TRBJ2-5; possible D gene TRBD2, 6 bases. Trimming removed 8 bases at V and 2 bases at J, with 15 bases between. This CDR3 is built from 14 residues. Germline-derived CDR1 and CDR2 are SNHLY and FYNNEI. CDR3 sequence reads: CASWFGGSQETQYF. For the CDR3, the DNA is TGTGCCAGCTGGTTTGGAGGGTCACAAGAGACCCAGTACTTC.

The CDR3 sequence is CASSTQTSVADTQYF. CDR3 coding DNA: TGTGCCAGCAGCACCCAGACTAGCGTTGCAGATACGCAGTATTTT. The chain has TRBV9 and TRBJ2-3; 8 nucleotides line up with TRBD2. The CDR3 consists of 15 residues. V was pared by 4 bases and J by 4 bases, with 8 bases of the junction left unmatched. Germline CDR1 is SGDLS and CDR2 is YYNGEE.

The chain carries TRBV6-1 and TRBJ2-3; TRBD2 aligns across 7 bases. The germline gives CDR1 MNHNS, CDR2 SASEGT. Losses at the gene ends were 7 bases for V and 0 bases for J; bases not matched to a gene: 7. The CDR3 length is 15 residues. The chain's CDR3 is CASTGLSGSTDTQYF. The CDR3 nucleotides are TGTGCCAGCACCGGACTTAGCGGGAGCACAGATACGCAGTATTTT.

The CDR3 DNA sequence: TGTGCCAGCAGCGCGGCGGGAGGTTCGGACGAGCAGTACTTC. Translating gives CASSAAGGSDEQYF. This sequence joins TRBV2 and TRBJ2-7; 8 bases line up with TRBD2. V lost 6 bases and J lost 5; bases outside the gene matches: 9. Germline V gene lookup returns CDR1 SNHLY and CDR2 FYNNEI. This CDR3 is 14 amino acids long.

The chain links TRBV9 to TRBJ2-1; TRBD2 matches at 8 bases. The CDR3 runs 14 residues. Germline CDR1 SGDLS, CDR2 YYNGEE. The V segment lost 8 bases and the J segment 5 bases; nucleotides outside the gene matches: 9. In nucleotides, the CDR3 is TGTGCCAGACCAGAAATAGCGGGAAACAATGAGCAGTTCTTC. Protein product: CARPEIAGNNEQFF.

This chain links TRBV4-1 with TRBJ1-4; 10 nucleotides agree with TRBD1. Germline CDR1 and CDR2: MGHRA and YSYEKL. The V and J ends lost 1 base and 6 bases, in that order; junction bases with no gene match: 5. The CDR3 sequence is 16 residues long. CDR3 DNA sequence: TGCGCCAGCAGCCAAGGGGCGGGGACAGGGGATGAAAAACTGTTTTTT. Translating it yields CASSQGAGTGDEKLFF.

The chain recombines TRBV11-2 with TRBJ2-7; no clear D. Trimming left V 0 bases short and J 6 bases short, with 9 bases between. Germline loops: CDR1 SGHAT, CDR2 FQNNGV. The CDR3 has 13 amino acids. CDR3: CASSLDLGSEQYF. CDR3 bases: TGTGCCAGCAGCTTAGATCTAGGTAGCGAGCAGTACTTC.

This chain's CDR3 is CASSRSGRGSYEQYF. Written as DNA, the CDR3 is TGTGCCAGCAGTCGTAGCGGGAGAGGATCCTACGAGCAGTACTTC. The chain carries TRBV6-5 and TRBJ2-7; 9 nucleotides line up with TRBD2. V shed 5 bases, J shed 1 base, and the junction held 6 bases outside the gene matches. The CDR3 totals 15 residues. Germline V CDR1 and CDR2: MNHEY, SVGAGI.

This clone was observed a handful of times. J is TRBJ2-7 and V is TRBV4-2, with 13 bases lining up with TRBD2. CDR1 LGHNA and CDR2 YNFKEQ come from the germline V gene. The CDR3 has 17 amino acids. The V and J ends lost 3 bases and 2 bases, in that order; junction bases with no gene match: 7. The CDR3 DNA reads TGTGCCAGCAGCCAGGAGGGACTAGCGGGACGAACCTACGAGCAGTACTTC. It codes for CASSQEGLAGRTYEQYF.

The chain has TRBV10-3 and TRBJ2-7; the D is unclear. There are 11 residues in the CDR3. V lost 7 bases to trimming and J lost 3 bases, with 7 bases between them. The germline CDR1 and CDR2 sequences are ENHRY and SYGVKD. As DNA, the CDR3 is TGTGCCATCAAAGAGCTCTACGAGCAGTACTTC. Protein: CAIKELYEQYF.

The V call is TRBV4-2, the J call TRBJ1-3, with 7 bases identical to TRBD1. There are 19 residues in the CDR3. J lost 4 bases, V lost 0 bases, and 15 bases had no gene match. In germline, CDR1 is LGHNA, CDR2 YNFKEQ. CDR3 sequence (DNA): TGTGCCAGCAGCCAAGATGCCTCCTGGGCAGGGGGAGAGGGAAACACCATATATTTT. Protein sequence: CASSQDASWAGGEGNTIYF.

The chain links TRBV5-6 to TRBJ2-7, with 7 bases lining up with TRBD2. The CDR3 sequence is 13 residues long. CDR1 is SGHDT and CDR2 is YYEEEE in the germline V gene. The trim removed 5 bases at V and 2 bases at J, leaving 4 bases unmatched. The CDR3 region is CASRAGTTYEQYF. The CDR3, as DNA: TGTGCCAGCAGAGCGGGGACTACCTACGAGCAGTACTTC. Based on the CDR3 plus reference TRBV5-6 and TRBJ2-7, the full variable domain is DAGVTQSPTHLIKTRGQQVTLRCSPKSGHDTVSWYQQALGQGPQFIFQYYEEEERQRGNFPDRFSGHQFPNYSSELNVNALLLGDSALYLCASRAGTTYEQYFGPGTRLTVT.

The CDR3 nucleotides are TGTGCCAGCTCACCCCGACAGATGAACACTGAAGCTTTCTTT. Translated: CASSPRQMNTEAFF. The chain uses TRBV18 and TRBJ1-1; D may be TRBD1 (5 bases). Trimming cost V 3 bases and J 0 bases, with 8 bases left between them. This CDR3 comprises 14 residues. Germline CDR1 reads KGHSH; CDR2 reads LQKENI.

The chain has TRBV27 and TRBJ2-2, with D perhaps matching TRBD1 (6 bases). This CDR3 is 16 amino acids long. Deletions cut 0 bases from V and 1 base from J, with 9 bases between. Germline CDR1 and CDR2: MNHEY and SMNVEV (reference sequence). CDR3 bases: TGTGCCAGCAGTTTATCGGGGACAAGGAACACCGGGGAGCTGTTTTTT. Translated: CASSLSGTRNTGELFF.

The rearrangement joins TRBV2 to TRBJ1-5; D is unclear. The V end lost 8 bases, the J end lost 5 bases, and 13 bases lay between the germline ends. Germline V CDR1 and CDR2: SNHLY, FYNNEI. The CDR3 contains 13 residues. CDR3 bases: TGTGCCAGCGGGCCCTCACTTCATCAGCCCCAGCATTTT. Translating gives CASGPSLHQPQHF. Drawing the rest from reference TRBV2 and TRBJ1-5, the complete variable domain is EPEVTQTPSHQVTQMGQEVILRCVPISNHLYFYWYRQILGQKVEFLVSFYNNEISEKSEIFDDQFSVERPDGSNFTLKIRSTKLEDSAMYFCASGPSLHQPQHFGDGTRLSIL.

The chain is built from TRBV19 and TRBJ1-2; TRBD1 might be the D (5 bases). V was trimmed by 4 bases and J by 5 bases, leaving 14 bases between them. CDR3 length: 14 amino acids. Looked up from germline, CDR1 is LNHDA and CDR2 is SQIVND (reference sequence). The CDR3 loop reads CASSTASGGYGYTF. CDR3 nucleotide sequence: TGTGCCAGTAGTACGGCGTCGGGGGGATATGGCTACACCTTC.

The chain links TRBV2 to TRBJ2-5; 8 bases line up with TRBD2. Losses at the gene ends were 5 bases for V and 4 bases for J; bases not matched to a gene: 12. The CDR3 spans 16 residues. Germline CDR1 reads SNHLY; CDR2 reads FYNNEI. CDR3 sequence reads: CASSRTGTRGRETQYF. The CDR3 DNA reads TGTGCCAGCAGTCGAACCGGGACTAGAGGTCGAGAGACCCAGTACTTC.

The genes are TRBV28 and TRBJ2-5; D is perhaps TRBD2 (5 bases). The V gene's germline CDR1 is MDHEN and CDR2 SYDVKM. The CDR3 spans 16 residues. V was clipped by 2 bases and J by 2 bases, with 15 bases between them. The chain's CDR3 is CASSLGGSGGQETQYF. DNA of the CDR3: TGTGCCAGCAGTTTAGGAGGTTCCGGTGGGCAAGAGACCCAGTACTTC. The complete variable domain, with remaining parts taken from reference TRBV28 and TRBJ2-5, reads DVKVTQSSRYLVKRTGEKVFLECVQDMDHENMFWYRQDPGLGLRLIYFSYDVKMKEKGDIPEGYSVSREKKERFSLILESASTNQTSMYLCASSLGGSGGQETQYFGPGTRLLVL.

The chain carries TRBV27 and TRBJ2-7; 7 bases fit TRBD2. The J segment lost 2 bases and the V segment lost 0 bases, leaving 4 bases of the junction unmatched. Germline CDR1 reads MNHEY; CDR2 reads SMNVEV (reference sequence). The CDR3 is made up of 15 amino acids. CDR3 residues: CASSLSSGNTYEQYF. As DNA, the CDR3 is TGTGCCAGCAGTTTATCAAGCGGGAACACCTACGAGCAGTACTTC.

The J gene is TRBJ2-7, the V gene TRBV2; TRBD2 might be the D (5 bases). V was trimmed by 3 bases and J by 5 bases, leaving 14 bases between them. Germline loops: CDR1 SNHLY, CDR2 FYNNEI. This CDR3 is built from 14 residues. As DNA, the CDR3 is TGTGCCAGCAGTGATACCGGGATCGGGGACGAGCAGTACTTC. Translation: CASSDTGIGDEQYF.

The chain uses TRBV28 and TRBJ2-5; D is unclear. Germline lookup yields CDR1 MDHEN and CDR2 SYDVKM. V was cut by 9 bases and J by 1 base, with 15 bases left in between. The CDR3 extends over 14 amino acids. This chain's CDR3 is CASKKRRLQETQYF. The CDR3 DNA is TGTGCCAGTAAGAAGAGGCGGCTCCAAGAGACCCAGTACTTC.

The CDR3 nucleotides are TGTGCCAGCAGCCCGGCGGCGACAGGGCGTGAGCAGTACTTC. Its translation: CASSPAATGREQYF. This chain uses TRBV5-6 with TRBJ2-7; 7 bases align to TRBD1. The trim removed 4 bases at V and 7 bases at J, leaving 11 bases unmatched. This CDR3 is built from 14 residues. The V gene's germline CDR1 is SGHDT and CDR2 YYEEEE.

V is TRBV7-9 and J is TRBJ2-7, with 8 nucleotides matching TRBD1. The CDR3 consists of 14 residues. V was clipped by 3 bases and J by 5 bases; unmatched bases: 6. Germline V gene data show CDR1 as SEHNR and CDR2 as FQNEAQ (reference sequence). CDR3 in DNA: TGTGCCAGCAGCTTCGGCAGGGGGCCCCACGAGCAGTACTTC. It specifies CASSFGRGPHEQYF.

In this sample, this clone turned up a few times. The J gene is TRBJ1-4, the V gene TRBV4-1; the D gene is possibly TRBD1 (5 bases). Looked up from germline, CDR1 is MGHRA and CDR2 is YSYEKL. Trimming took off 4 bases at V and 3 bases at J, with 12 bases between the two ends. The CDR3 extends over 15 amino acids. The CDR3 loop reads CASSPGGGANEKLFF. For the CDR3, the DNA is TGCGCCAGCAGCCCTGGGGGGGGAGCTAATGAAAAACTGTTTTTT.

The gene calls are TRBV28 and TRBJ2-1; 9 nucleotides align to TRBD1. V dropped 6 bases and J dropped 0; count of bases not matched to a gene: 0. Looked up from germline, CDR1 is MDHEN and CDR2 is SYDVKM. There are 14 residues in the CDR3. Written as DNA, the CDR3 is TGTGCCAGCAGGACAGGGGGCTCCTACAATGAGCAGTTCTTC. Protein: CASRTGGSYNEQFF.

The chain combines TRBV5-5 with TRBJ2-3; D unclear. CDR1 is SGHKS, CDR2 YYEKEE, per germline (reference sequence). V lost 0 bases to trimming and J lost 4 bases, with 6 bases between them. CDR3 length: 13 residues. The CDR3 loop is CASSLGGPDTQYF. DNA of the CDR3: TGTGCCAGCAGCTTGGGCGGTCCAGATACGCAGTATTTT.